This TCR beta chain was recorded in a study of T cell responses to AZD1222 COVID-19 vaccine. In regard to this clone: Its antigen is as yet unknown.

Profiled with immunoSEQ multiplex PCR; TCRdb holds only in-frame clones, not every one. The sample consists of more than 95,000 clones, about 89% of them appearing once. Study-wide findings and caveats: There were mostly white British donors and more females than males, and clonal diversity was possibly underestimated. The number of AZD1222 recipients seropositive at baseline was only 5 to 7. Spike-specific TCR breadth and depth grew following two AZD1222 doses. Repertoire collection took place solely once the T cell response had peaked.

The CDR3 contains 15 residues. Germline V lookup: CDR1 MNHNY, CDR2 SVGAGI (reference sequence). V was clipped by 6 bases and J by 2 bases; unmatched bases: 6. This rearrangement joins TRBV6-6 to TRBJ1-2; 10 bases agree with TRBD1. This TCR was recovered from an adult who received the MenACWY meningococcal vaccine as a control. The sequences come from peripheral blood, collected 28 days after the second dose of the MenACWY control vaccine. The CDR3 nucleotides are TGTGCCAGCAGCCCCGGACAGGGGGGCAACTATGGCTACACCTTC. It is translated as CASSPGQGGNYGYTF.